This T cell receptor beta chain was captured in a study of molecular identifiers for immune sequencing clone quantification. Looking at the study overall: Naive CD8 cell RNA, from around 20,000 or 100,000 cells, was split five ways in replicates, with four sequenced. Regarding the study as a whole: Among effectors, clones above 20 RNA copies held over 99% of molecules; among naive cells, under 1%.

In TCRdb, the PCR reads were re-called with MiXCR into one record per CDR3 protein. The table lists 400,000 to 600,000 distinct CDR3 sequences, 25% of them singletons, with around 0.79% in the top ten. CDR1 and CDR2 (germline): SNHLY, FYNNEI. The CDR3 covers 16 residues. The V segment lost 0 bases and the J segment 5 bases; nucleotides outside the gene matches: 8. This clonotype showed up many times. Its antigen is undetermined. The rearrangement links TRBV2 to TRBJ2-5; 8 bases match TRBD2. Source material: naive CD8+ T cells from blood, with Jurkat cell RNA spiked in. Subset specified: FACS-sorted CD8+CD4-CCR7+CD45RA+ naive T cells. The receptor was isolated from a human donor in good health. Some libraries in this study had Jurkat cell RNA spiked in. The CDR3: CASSEASSGVDETQYF. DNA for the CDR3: TGTGCCAGCAGTGAAGCCAGTAGCGGGGTCGACGAGACCCAGTACTTC.